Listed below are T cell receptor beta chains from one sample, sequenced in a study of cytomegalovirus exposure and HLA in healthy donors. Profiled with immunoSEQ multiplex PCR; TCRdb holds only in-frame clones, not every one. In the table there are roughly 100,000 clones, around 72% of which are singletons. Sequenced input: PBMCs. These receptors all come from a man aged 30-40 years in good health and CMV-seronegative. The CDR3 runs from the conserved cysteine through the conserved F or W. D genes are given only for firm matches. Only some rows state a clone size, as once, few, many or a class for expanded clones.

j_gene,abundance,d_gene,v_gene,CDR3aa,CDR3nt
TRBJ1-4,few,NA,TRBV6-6,CASTQREKLFF,TGTGCCAGCACCCAGCGAGAAAAACTGTTTTTT
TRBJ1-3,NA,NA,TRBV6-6,CASDGTSSGNTIYF,TGTGCCAGCGATGGGACTAGCTCTGGAAACACCATATATTTT
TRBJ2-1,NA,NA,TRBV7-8,CASSSSGRNEQFF,TGTGCCAGCAGCTCCAGTGGCAGGAATGAGCAGTTCTTC
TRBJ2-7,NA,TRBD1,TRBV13,CASSLGTKVGQAHEQYF,TGTGCCAGCAGCTTAGGGACTAAGGTGGGACAGGCCCACGAGCAGTACTTC
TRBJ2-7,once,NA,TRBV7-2,CASSLLGIGGEQYF,TGTGCCAGCAGCTTACTAGGTATTGGCGGCGAGCAGTACTTC
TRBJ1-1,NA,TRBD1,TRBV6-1,CASLAGQGVTEAFF,TGTGCCAGCCTCGCGGGACAGGGTGTCACTGAAGCTTTCTTT
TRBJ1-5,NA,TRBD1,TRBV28,CASSPTGMSNQPQHF,TGTGCCAGCAGTCCGACAGGGATGAGCAATCAGCCCCAGCATTTT
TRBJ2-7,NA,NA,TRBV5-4,CASSTLAATYEQYF,TGTGCCAGCAGCACCTTGGCGGCTACCTACGAGCAGTACTTC
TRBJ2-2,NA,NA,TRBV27,CASRGGAGPPGELFF,TGTGCCAGCAGAGGGGGGGCAGGGCCCCCCGGGGAGCTGTTTTTT
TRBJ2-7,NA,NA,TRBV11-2,CASATLVEQYF,TGTGCCAGCGCCACACTAGTCGAGCAGTACTTC
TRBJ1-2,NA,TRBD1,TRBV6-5,CASSPTGTGDYGYTF,TGTGCCAGCAGTCCCACCGGGACAGGGGACTATGGCTACACCTTC
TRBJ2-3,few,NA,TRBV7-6,CASSLGPGTDTQYF,TGTGCCAGCAGCTTAGGTCCCGGCACAGATACGCAGTATTTT
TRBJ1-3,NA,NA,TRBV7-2,CASSLQGGPGNTIYF,TGTGCCAGCAGCCTCCAGGGTGGGCCTGGAAACACCATATATTTT
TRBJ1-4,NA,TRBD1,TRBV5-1,CASRRGTGRGEKLFF,TGCGCCAGCAGACGTGGGACAGGGAGAGGAGAAAAACTGTTTTTT
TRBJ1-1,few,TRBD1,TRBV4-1,CASSPTGTGGGTEAFF,TGCGCCAGCAGCCCCACCGGGACAGGGGGCGGCACTGAAGCTTTCTTT
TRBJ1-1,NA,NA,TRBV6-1,CASSVSEDTEAFF,TGTGCCAGCAGTGTATCGGAGGACACTGAAGCTTTCTTT
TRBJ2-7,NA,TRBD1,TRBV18,CASSRSPGTGAYEQYF,TGTGCCAGCTCCCGCTCCCCCGGGACAGGGGCCTACGAGCAGTACTTC
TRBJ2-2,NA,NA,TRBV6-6,CASSYSGGRTGELFF,TGTGCCAGCAGTTACTCGGGGGGGCGCACCGGGGAGCTGTTTTTT
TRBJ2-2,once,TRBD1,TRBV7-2,CASSPGQVDTGELFF,TGTGCCAGCAGCCCGGGACAGGTAGACACCGGGGAGCTGTTTTTT
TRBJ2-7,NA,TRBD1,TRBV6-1,CASRLQGADEQYF,TGTGCCAGCAGACTACAGGGGGCAGACGAGCAGTACTTC
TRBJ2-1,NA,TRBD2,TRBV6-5,CASSPQRLAGDEQFF,TGTGCCAGCAGTCCCCAAAGACTAGCGGGCGATGAGCAGTTCTTC
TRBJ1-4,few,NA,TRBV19,CASSIGTPTNEKLFF,TGTGCCAGTAGTATCGGGACACCAACTAATGAAAAACTGTTTTTT
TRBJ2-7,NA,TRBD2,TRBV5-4,CASSPGLAGFPYEQYF,TGTGCCAGCAGCCCGGGACTAGCGGGATTCCCCTACGAGCAGTACTTC
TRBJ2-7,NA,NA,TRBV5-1,CASRPTGTSLSYEQYF,TGCGCCAGCAGACCCACCGGGACTTCTTTATCCTACGAGCAGTACTTC
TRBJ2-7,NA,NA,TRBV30,CAWAGRSYEQYF,TGTGCCTGGGCGGGTCGCTCCTACGAGCAGTACTTC
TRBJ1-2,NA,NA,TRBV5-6,CASSFRRLGSQGLFYGYTF,TGTGCCAGCAGCTTCAGACGGTTGGGCTCCCAGGGGCTATTCTATGGCTACACCTTC
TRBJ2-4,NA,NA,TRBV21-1,CASSQTGSHIQYF,TGTGCCAGCAGCCAAACCGGGAGTCACATTCAGTACTTC
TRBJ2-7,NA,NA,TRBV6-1,CASSDDRKMSYEQYF,TGTGCCAGCAGTGACGACAGAAAGATGTCCTACGAGCAGTACTTC
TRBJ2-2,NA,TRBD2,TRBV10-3,CAIFSGLAGVGTGELFF,TGTGCCATCTTTTCGGGACTAGCGGGAGTGGGCACCGGGGAGCTGTTTTTT
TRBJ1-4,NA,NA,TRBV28,CASSRRVFNEKLFF,TGTGCCAGCAGCCGACGGGTATTCAATGAAAAACTGTTTTTT
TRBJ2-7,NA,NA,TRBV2,CASRLTVEQYF,TGTGCCAGCAGACTTACGGTCGAGCAGTACTTC
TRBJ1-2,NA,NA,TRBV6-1,CASRPDRNYGYTF,TGTGCCAGCAGGCCGGACAGAAACTATGGCTACACCTTC
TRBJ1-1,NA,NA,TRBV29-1,CSVELNGGGTEAFF,TGCAGCGTTGAACTAAACGGCGGCGGCACTGAAGCTTTCTTT
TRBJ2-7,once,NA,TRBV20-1,CSAPRLYEQYF,TGCAGTGCTCCCCGTCTTTACGAGCAGTACTTC